This record looks at one TCR beta chain sequence and its context. This CDR3 is 13 amino acids long. Germline V gene data show CDR1 as SGHRS and CDR2 as YFSETQ. The ends lost 6 bases at V and 4 bases at J; junction bases unmatched: 6. Authors' data handling: Estimation of nucleated cell counts relied on the amplification of reference gene primers. Clones were read by immunoSEQ multiplex PCR, and TCRdb kept only the in-frame ones, dropping some. V and J calls and clone size come straight from that table; D and trimming were deduced from the DNA. This sample has about 230,000 clones, with approximately 80% found just once. The sample is drawn from a study of blood T cell repertoires in COVID-19. In the study overall: Both acute and convalescent COVID-19 samples were obtained from the United States, Italy and Spain. T cells, B-cell-depleted T cells, or PBMCs provided the cDNA or gDNA that served as material.

Sequenced input: peripheral blood. The TCR sequence derives from a woman aged 40 to 50 who had recovered from COVID-19. The J gene is TRBJ1-1, the V gene TRBV5-1; TRBD1 matches at 7 bases. CDR3 nucleotide sequence: TGCGCCAGCACGACAGGGTCCGGCACTGAAGCTTTCTTT. Protein: CASTTGSGTEAFF.